The rows below give T cell receptor beta chains drawn from one sample of a study of cytomegalovirus exposure and HLA in healthy donors. Only in-frame clones appear in the TCRdb table, and some are missing; sequencing was by immunoSEQ multiplex PCR. The sample includes over 150,000 clones, around 81% seen only once; the top ten take roughly 13%. Specimen: PBMCs. Receptor source: a woman aged 45 to 65 in good health and CMV-seronegative. Both conserved end residues are part of each CDR3. D genes are given only for firm matches. Not all rows give a size; the values are once, few, many and, for expanded clones, a class.

CASSTDRGQNQPQHF TGTGCCAGTAGTACTGACAGGGGGCAGAATCAGCCCCAGCATTTT TRBD1 TRBJ1-5 NA TRBV19
CAWSVQNTGELFF TGTGCCTGGAGTGTTCAGAACACCGGGGAGCTGTTTTTT NA TRBJ2-2 few TRBV30
CATSRDGVGSATGELFF TGTGCCACCAGCAGAGACGGGGTCGGGTCGGCCACCGGGGAGCTGTTTTTT NA TRBJ2-2 NA TRBV15
CASSQDWHSGANVLTF TGCGCCAGCAGCCAAGATTGGCACTCTGGGGCCAACGTCCTGACTTTC NA TRBJ2-6 NA TRBV4-3
CASSLDRSGGYTF TGCGCCAGCAGCTTGGACAGGTCTGGGGGCTACACCTTC NA TRBJ1-2 NA TRBV5-1
CATLQGSYNSPLHF TGTGCCACATTACAGGGCTCCTATAATTCACCCCTCCACTTT NA TRBJ1-6 NA TRBV6-6
CASSSDSSSYEQYF TGTGCCAGCAGTTCGGACAGCAGCTCCTACGAGCAGTACTTC NA TRBJ2-7 NA TRBV6-6
CATTRFGEAFF TGTGCCACTACGCGATTTGGTGAAGCTTTCTTT NA TRBJ1-1 NA TRBV6-5
CATITGTPNTGELFF TGTGCCACGATCACCGGGACTCCGAACACCGGGGAGCTGTTTTTT NA TRBJ2-2 NA TRBV6-6
CASSQVGGRNTEAFF TGTGCCAGCAGCCAAGTGGGAGGAAGGAACACTGAAGCTTTCTTT NA TRBJ1-1 NA TRBV14
CATTGTDYNEQFF TGTGCCACCACCGGGACTGACTACAATGAGCAGTTCTTC NA TRBJ2-1 once TRBV28
CASSYSRQGSSYEQYF TGTGCCAGCAGTTACTCGAGACAGGGGAGCTCCTACGAGCAGTACTTC TRBD1 TRBJ2-7 NA TRBV6-6
CASSLELAGKQFF TGTGCCAGCAGCTTAGAACTAGCGGGAAAACAGTTCTTC TRBD2 TRBJ2-1 NA TRBV7-6
CASSIGGSTTDTQYF TGTGCCAGCAGTATAGGCGGGTCAACCACAGATACGCAGTATTTT NA TRBJ2-3 NA TRBV6-1
CASSLDLGAGSSYEQYF TGTGCCAGCAGCTTAGATTTGGGGGCAGGCAGCTCCTACGAGCAGTACTTC NA TRBJ2-7 NA TRBV7-9
CASNCNQETQYF TGTGCTAGTAACTGCAACCAAGAGACCCAGTACTTC NA TRBJ2-5 NA TRBV12-5
CASSRRTGRTYEQYF TGCGCCAGCAGCCGACGGACAGGGCGCACCTACGAGCAGTACTTC TRBD1 TRBJ2-7 NA TRBV5-1